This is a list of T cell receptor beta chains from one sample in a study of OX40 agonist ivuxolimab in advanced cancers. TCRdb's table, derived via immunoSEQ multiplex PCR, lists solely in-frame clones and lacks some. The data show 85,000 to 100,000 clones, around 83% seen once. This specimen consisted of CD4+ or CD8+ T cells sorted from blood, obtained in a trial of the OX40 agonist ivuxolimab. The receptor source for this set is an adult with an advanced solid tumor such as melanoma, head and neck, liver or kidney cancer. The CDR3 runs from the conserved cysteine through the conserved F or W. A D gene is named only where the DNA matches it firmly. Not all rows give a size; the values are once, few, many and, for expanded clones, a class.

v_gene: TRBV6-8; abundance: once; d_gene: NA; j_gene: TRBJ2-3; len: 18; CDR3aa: CASSYSRGLAVSTDTQYF; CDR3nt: TGTGCCAGCAGTTACTCTCGGGGGCTCGCGGTTAGCACAGATACGCAGTATTTT
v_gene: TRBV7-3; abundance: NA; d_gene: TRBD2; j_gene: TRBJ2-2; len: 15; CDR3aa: CASSRTSVFTGELFF; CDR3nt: TGTGCCAGCAGCCGGACTAGTGTGTTCACCGGGGAGCTGTTTTTT
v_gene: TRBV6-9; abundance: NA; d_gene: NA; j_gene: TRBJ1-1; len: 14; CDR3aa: CASPLGGLYTEAFF; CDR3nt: TGTGCCAGCCCTTTGGGGGGATTGTACACTGAAGCTTTCTTT
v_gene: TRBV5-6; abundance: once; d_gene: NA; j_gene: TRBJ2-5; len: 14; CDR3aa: CASSSSGQWETQYF; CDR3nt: TGTGCCAGCAGCTCTTCAGGCCAGTGGGAGACCCAGTACTTC
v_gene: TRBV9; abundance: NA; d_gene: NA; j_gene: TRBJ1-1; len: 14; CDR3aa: CASSVGGHGTEAFF; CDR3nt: TGTGCCAGCAGCGTAGGGGGCCACGGGACTGAAGCTTTCTTT
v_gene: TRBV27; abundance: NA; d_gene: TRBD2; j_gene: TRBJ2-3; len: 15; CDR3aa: CASSQREGRWDTQYF; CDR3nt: TGTGCCAGCAGTCAGCGGGAGGGCCGATGGGATACGCAGTATTTT
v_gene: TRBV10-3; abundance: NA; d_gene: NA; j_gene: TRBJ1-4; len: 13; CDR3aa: CAISEREDEKLFF; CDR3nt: TGTGCCATCAGTGAGAGGGAGGATGAAAAACTGTTTTTT
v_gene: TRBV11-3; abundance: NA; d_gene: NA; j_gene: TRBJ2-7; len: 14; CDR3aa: CASSSSRDLYEQYF; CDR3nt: TGTGCCAGCAGCTCGTCCCGGGACCTTTACGAGCAGTACTTC
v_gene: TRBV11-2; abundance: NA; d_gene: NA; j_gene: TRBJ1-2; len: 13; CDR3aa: CASSPTATYGYTF; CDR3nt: TGTGCCAGCAGCCCAACAGCGACTTATGGCTACACCTTC
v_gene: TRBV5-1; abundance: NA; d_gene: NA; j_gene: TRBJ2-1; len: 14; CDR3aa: CASSDETGNNEQFF; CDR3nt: TGCGCCAGCAGCGACGAGACAGGCAACAATGAGCAGTTCTTC
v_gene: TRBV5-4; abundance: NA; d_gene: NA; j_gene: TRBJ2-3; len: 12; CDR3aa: CASSPTADTQYF; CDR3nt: TGTGCCAGCAGCCCCACCGCAGATACGCAGTATTTT
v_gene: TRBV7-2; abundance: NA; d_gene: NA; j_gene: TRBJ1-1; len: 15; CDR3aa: CASSLSGTFNTEAFF; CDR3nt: TGTGCCAGCAGCTTATCCGGGACCTTTAACACTGAAGCTTTCTTT
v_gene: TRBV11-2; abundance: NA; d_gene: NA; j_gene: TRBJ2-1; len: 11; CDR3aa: CASSRGGFRFF; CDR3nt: TGTGCCAGCAGCCGTGGAGGATTTCGGTTCTTC
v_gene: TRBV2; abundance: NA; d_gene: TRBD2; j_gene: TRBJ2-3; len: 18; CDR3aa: CASSGLQTSGGRTDTQYF; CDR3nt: TGTGCCAGCAGCGGACTCCAAACTAGCGGGGGTCGCACAGATACGCAGTATTTT
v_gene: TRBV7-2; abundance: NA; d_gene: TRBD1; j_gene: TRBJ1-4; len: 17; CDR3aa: CASSLGDSGTGRGKLFF; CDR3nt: TGTGCCAGCAGCTTAGGCGACAGCGGGACAGGGAGGGGAAAACTGTTTTTT
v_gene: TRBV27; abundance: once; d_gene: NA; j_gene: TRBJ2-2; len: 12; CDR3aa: CASSPLRGELFF; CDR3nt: TGTGCCAGCAGTCCACTCAGAGGGGAGCTGTTTTTT
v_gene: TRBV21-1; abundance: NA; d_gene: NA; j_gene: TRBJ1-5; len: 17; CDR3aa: CASSKKLHPGGNQPQHF; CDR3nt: TGTGCCAGCAGCAAAAAGCTTCACCCGGGAGGCAATCAGCCCCAGCATTTT
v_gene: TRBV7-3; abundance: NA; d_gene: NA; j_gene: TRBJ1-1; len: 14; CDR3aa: CASSSYRLNTEAFF; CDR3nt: TGTGCCAGCAGCTCATACAGACTGAACACTGAAGCTTTCTTT
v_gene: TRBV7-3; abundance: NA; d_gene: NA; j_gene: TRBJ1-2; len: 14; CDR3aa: CASSPGQPSDGYTF; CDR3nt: TGTGCCAGCAGCCCAGGACAGCCGTCAGATGGCTACACCTTC
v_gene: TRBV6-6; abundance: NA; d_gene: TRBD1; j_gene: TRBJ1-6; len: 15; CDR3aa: CASSRGTDYNSPLHF; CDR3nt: TGTGCCAGCAGTCGCGGGACAGACTATAATTCACCCCTCCACTTT
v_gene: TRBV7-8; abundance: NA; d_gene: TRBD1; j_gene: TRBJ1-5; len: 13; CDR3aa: CASSLQGDQPQHF; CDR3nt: TGTGCCAGCAGCTTACAGGGGGATCAGCCCCAGCATTTT
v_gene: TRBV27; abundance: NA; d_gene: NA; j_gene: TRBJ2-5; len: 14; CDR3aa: CASSLRQGRETQYF; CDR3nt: TGTGCCAGCAGTTTACGGCAGGGCCGGGAGACCCAGTACTTC
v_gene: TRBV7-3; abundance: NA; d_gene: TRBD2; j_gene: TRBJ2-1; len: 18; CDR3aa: CASSPYGLAGGSYNEQFF; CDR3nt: TGTGCCAGCAGCCCTTACGGACTAGCGGGAGGCTCCTACAATGAGCAGTTCTTC
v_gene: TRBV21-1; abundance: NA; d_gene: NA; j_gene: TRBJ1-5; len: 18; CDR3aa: CASSPAGRNPGADQPQHF; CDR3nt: TGTGCCAGCAGCCCCGCGGGGCGGAACCCGGGTGCGGATCAGCCCCAGCATTTT
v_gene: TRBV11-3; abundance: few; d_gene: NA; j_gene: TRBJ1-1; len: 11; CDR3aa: CASSSGSEAFF; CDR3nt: TGTGCCAGCAGCTCCGGATCTGAAGCTTTCTTT
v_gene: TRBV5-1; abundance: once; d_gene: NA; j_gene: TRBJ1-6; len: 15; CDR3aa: CASRQFSSYNSPLHF; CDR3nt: TGCGCCAGTCGACAGTTCAGCTCCTATAATTCACCCCTCCACTTT
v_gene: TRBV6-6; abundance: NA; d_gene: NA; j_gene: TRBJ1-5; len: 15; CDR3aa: CASLSGSIGNQPQHF; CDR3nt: TGTGCCAGCCTCTCGGGGAGCATCGGCAATCAGCCCCAGCATTTT
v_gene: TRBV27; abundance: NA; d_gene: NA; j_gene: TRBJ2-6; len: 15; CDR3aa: CASSSKGAGANVLTF; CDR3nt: TGTGCCAGCAGTTCTAAGGGGGCTGGGGCCAACGTCCTGACTTTC
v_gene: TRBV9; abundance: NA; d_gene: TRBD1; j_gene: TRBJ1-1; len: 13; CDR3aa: CASSRRTGGEAFF; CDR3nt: TGTGCCAGCAGCCGTCGGACAGGGGGGGAAGCTTTCTTT
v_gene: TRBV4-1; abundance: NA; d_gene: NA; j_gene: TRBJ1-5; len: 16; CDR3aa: CASSQDSVVSNQPQHF; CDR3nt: TGCGCCAGCAGCCAAGATTCCGTGGTAAGCAATCAGCCCCAGCATTTT
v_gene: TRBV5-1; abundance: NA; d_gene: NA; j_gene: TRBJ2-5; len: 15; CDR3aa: CASSGWSQVQETQYF; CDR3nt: TGCGCCAGCAGCGGTTGGAGCCAGGTACAAGAGACCCAGTACTTC
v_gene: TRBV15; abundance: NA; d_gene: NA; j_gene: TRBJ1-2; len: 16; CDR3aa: CATSRDLRAWGHGYTF; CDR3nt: TGTGCCACCAGCAGAGATCTCCGGGCCTGGGGTCATGGCTACACCTTC
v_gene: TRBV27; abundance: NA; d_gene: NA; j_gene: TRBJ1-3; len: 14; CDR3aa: CASSVHPSGNTIYF; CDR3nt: TGTGCCAGCAGTGTCCACCCCTCTGGAAACACCATATATTTT
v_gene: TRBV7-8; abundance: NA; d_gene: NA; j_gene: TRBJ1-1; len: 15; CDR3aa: CASSSTPGLFTEAFF; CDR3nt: TGTGCCAGCAGCTCCACCCCGGGACTCTTCACTGAAGCTTTCTTT
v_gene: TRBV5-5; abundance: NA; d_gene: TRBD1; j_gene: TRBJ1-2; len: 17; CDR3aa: CASSSLGTGTPLRGYTF; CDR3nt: TGTGCCAGCAGCTCACTCGGGACAGGGACCCCATTGCGGGGCTACACCTTC
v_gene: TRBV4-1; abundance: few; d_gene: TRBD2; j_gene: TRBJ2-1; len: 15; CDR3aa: CASSQTSGRGNEQFF; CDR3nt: TGCGCCAGCAGCCAAACTAGCGGGAGGGGGAATGAGCAGTTCTTC
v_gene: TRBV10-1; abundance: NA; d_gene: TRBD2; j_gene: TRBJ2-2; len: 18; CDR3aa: CASSTVVSGGQNTGELFF; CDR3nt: TGCGCCAGCAGTACTGTAGTGAGCGGGGGGCAGAACACCGGGGAGCTGTTTTTT
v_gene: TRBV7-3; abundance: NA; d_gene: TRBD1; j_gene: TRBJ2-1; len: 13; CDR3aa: CASSDRGRNEQFF; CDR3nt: TGTGCCAGCTCCGACAGGGGCAGAAATGAGCAGTTCTTC
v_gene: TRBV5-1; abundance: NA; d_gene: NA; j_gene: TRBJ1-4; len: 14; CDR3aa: CASSLSGVNEKLFF; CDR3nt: TGCGCCAGCAGCTTGTCAGGGGTTAATGAAAAACTGTTTTTT
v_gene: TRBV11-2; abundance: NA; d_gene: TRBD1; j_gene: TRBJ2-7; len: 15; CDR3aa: CASSLEKTGGYEQYF; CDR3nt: TGTGCCAGCAGCTTAGAAAAGACAGGGGGCTACGAGCAGTACTTC
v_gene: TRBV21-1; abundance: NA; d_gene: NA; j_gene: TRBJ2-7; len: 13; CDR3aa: CASEGDSFYEQYF; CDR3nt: TGTGCCAGCGAGGGGGACAGCTTCTACGAGCAGTACTTC
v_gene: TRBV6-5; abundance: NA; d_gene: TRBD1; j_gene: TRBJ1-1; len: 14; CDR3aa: CASIPRGGNTEAFF; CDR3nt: TGTGCCAGCATCCCCAGGGGGGGGAACACTGAAGCTTTCTTT
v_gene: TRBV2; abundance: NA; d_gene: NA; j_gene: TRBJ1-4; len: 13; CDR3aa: CASSRESNEKLFF; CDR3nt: TGTGCCAGCTCCCGGGAAAGTAATGAAAAACTGTTTTTT
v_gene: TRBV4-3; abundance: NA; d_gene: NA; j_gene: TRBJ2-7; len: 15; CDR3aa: CASSQGRGVPYEQYF; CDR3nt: TGCGCCAGCAGCCAAGGCCGCGGGGTGCCCTACGAGCAGTACTTC
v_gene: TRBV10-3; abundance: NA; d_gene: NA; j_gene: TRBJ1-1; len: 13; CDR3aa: CAIARGWDAEAFF; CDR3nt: TGTGCCATCGCAAGAGGTTGGGACGCTGAAGCTTTCTTT
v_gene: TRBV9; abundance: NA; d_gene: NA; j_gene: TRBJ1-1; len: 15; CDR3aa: CASSVEPQEEGEAFF; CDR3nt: TGTGCCAGCAGCGTAGAACCACAGGAGGAGGGTGAAGCTTTCTTT
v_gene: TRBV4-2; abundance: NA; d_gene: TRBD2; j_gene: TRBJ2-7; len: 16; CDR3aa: CASSQEHSGNNYEQHF; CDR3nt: TGTGCCAGCAGCCAAGAGCATAGCGGGAACAACTACGAGCAGCACTTC
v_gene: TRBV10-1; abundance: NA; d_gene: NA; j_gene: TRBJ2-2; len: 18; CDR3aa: CASSDQGSRPSRTGELFF; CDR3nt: TGCGCCAGCAGTGATCAGGGCTCGCGGCCTAGCAGGACCGGGGAGCTGTTTTTT
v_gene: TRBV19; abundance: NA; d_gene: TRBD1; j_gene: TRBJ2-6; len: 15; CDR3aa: CASSPQGAGANVLTF; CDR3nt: TGTGCCAGTAGTCCACAGGGGGCCGGGGCCAACGTCCTGACTTTC
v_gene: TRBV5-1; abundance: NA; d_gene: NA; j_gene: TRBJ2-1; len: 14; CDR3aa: CASRRIEGPNEQFF; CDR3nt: TGCGCCAGCAGAAGAATCGAAGGGCCCAATGAGCAGTTCTTC
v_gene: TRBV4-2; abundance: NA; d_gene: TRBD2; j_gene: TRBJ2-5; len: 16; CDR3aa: CASSQDHAGGQETQYF; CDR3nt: TGTGCCAGCAGCCAAGATCATGCGGGGGGGCAAGAGACCCAGTACTTC
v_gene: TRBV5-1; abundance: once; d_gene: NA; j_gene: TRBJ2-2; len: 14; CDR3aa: CASSLAQNTGELFF; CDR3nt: TGCGCCAGCAGCTTGGCTCAGAACACCGGGGAGCTGTTTTTT
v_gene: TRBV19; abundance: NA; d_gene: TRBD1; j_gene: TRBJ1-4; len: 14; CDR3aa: CASRRQGANEKLFF; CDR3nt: TGTGCCAGTAGACGTCAGGGGGCTAATGAAAAACTGTTTTTT
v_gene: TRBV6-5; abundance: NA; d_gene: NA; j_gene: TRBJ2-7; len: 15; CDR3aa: CASNPKERSSYEQYF; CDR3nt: TGTGCCAGCAATCCCAAGGAGCGGAGCTCCTACGAGCAGTACTTC
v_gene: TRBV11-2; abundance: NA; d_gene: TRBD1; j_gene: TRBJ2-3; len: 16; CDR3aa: CASSSQGQVTSDTQYF; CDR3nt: TGTGCCAGCAGCTCTCAGGGACAGGTCACTTCAGATACGCAGTATTTT
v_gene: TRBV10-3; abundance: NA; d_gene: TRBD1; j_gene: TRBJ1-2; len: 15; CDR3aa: CAISGQGAEGYGYTF; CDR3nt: TGTGCCATCAGTGGACAGGGGGCGGAGGGGTATGGCTACACCTTC
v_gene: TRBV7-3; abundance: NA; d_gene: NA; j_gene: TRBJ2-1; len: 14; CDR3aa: CASSPTGQSNEQFF; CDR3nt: TGTGCCAGCAGCCCTACCGGACAAAGCAATGAGCAGTTCTTC
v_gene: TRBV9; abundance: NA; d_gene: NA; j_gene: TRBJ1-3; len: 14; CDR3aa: CASSGASSGNTIYF; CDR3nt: TGTGCCAGCAGCGGGGCTAGCTCTGGAAACACCATATATTTT
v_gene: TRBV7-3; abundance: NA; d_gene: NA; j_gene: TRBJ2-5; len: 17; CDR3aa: CASSLTGPPTPQETQYF; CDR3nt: TGTGCCAGCAGCTTAACCGGACCACCGACCCCCCAAGAGACCCAGTACTTC